Below, 7 T cell receptor beta chains from the same sample are listed, as sequenced in a study of T cell repertoires in cytomegalovirus infection. TCRdb independently ran MiXCR on the reads; one entry per CDR3 protein. The data show about 920,000 distinct CDR3 sequences, roughly 30% seen once. These receptors' targets are unknown. Specimen: cultured CD8+ T cells from PBMCs, collected from culture after CMV antigen stimulation. These receptor sequences come from a human donor in good health (CMV status not recorded). Some clones in this sample may be carry-over from other donors' samples.

The chain joins TRBV4-3 to TRBJ2-3; D is possibly TRBD1 (6 bases). The CDR3 loop spans 16 amino acids. Germline V gives CDR1 LGHNA, CDR2 YSLEER. V lost 0 bases, J lost 4 bases, and 14 bases lay in between. The CDR3, as DNA: TGCGCCAGCAGCCAAGATCTGCAGGGGCTGCCAGATACGCAGTATTTT. Protein sequence: CASSQDLQGLPDTQYF.

In regard to this clonotype: One junction end does not reproduce the germline sequence, and a read error may be involved. The chain is built from TRBV7-6 and TRBJ1-2; D gene uncertain. From germline, CDR1 is SGHVS and CDR2 FNYEAQ. The CDR3 contains 13 residues. CDR3 coding DNA: TGTACCAGCAGCGTAGACGGCGGGAATGGCTACACCTTC. Translation: CTSSVDGGNGYTF.

This rearrangement joins TRBV6-1 to TRBJ1-2, with D possibly being TRBD1 (5 bases). V lost 7 bases and J lost 5, with 14 bases in between. The CDR3 is 13 residues long. Germline-derived CDR1 and CDR2 are MNHNS and SASEGT. Written as DNA, the CDR3 is TGTGCCAGCATCGGGGGAGGGGTTTATGGCTACACCTTC. Its translation is CASIGGGVYGYTF.

This clonotype was found a few times. V usage is TRBV7-9 and J usage is TRBJ1-1; 9 positions match TRBD1. Germline values: CDR1 SEHNR, CDR2 FQNEAQ (reference sequence). Trimming took 5 bases from V and 1 from J; bases not matched to a gene: 5. CDR3 length equals 15 residues. CDR3 loop: CASSTSGQGNTEAFF. DNA of the CDR3: TGTGCCAGCAGCACCTCGGGACAGGGGAACACTGAAGCTTTCTTT. The full variable domain, with the rest looked up from reference TRBV7-9 and TRBJ1-1, is DTGVSQNPRHKITKRGQNVTFRCDPISEHNRLYWYRQTLGQGPEFLTYFQNEAQLEKSRLLSDRFSAERPKGSFSTLEIQRTEQGDSAMYLCASSTSGQGNTEAFFGQGTRLTVV.

CDR3 sequence: CASTPDWGSSYNSPLHF. The DNA for the CDR3 is TGTGCCAGCACTCCTGATTGGGGTAGCTCCTATAATTCACCCCTCCACTTT. The J gene is TRBJ1-6, the V gene TRBV27, with D unclear. Trimming stripped 7 bases from V and 0 bases from J, with 16 bases between. This CDR3 contains 17 residues. Per germline, CDR1 MNHEY and CDR2 SMNVEV (reference sequence).

The chain is built from TRBV27 and TRBJ1-1; D remains ambiguous. The germline V and J ends were trimmed by 3 bases and 1 base, with 15 bases remaining between them. The V gene's germline CDR1 is MNHEY and CDR2 SMNVEV (reference sequence). The CDR3 runs to 16 residues. CDR3 protein: CASSFLSARSNTEAFF. The CDR3 DNA is TGTGCCAGCAGTTTTTTGTCAGCTAGATCGAACACTGAAGCTTTCTTT.

This clonotype has more than one count but fewer than ten. The rearrangement links TRBV27 to TRBJ2-3, with TRBD2 matching over 7 bases. Germline V gene lookup returns CDR1 MNHEY and CDR2 SMNVEV (reference sequence). This CDR3 contains 16 residues. Trimming removed 2 bases from V and 1 base from J; junction bases left unmatched: 6. The CDR3 nucleotides read TGTGCCAGCAGTTTAGAAGCGGGGTTTGGCACAGATACGCAGTATTTT. Its protein product is CASSLEAGFGTDTQYF.